The clone carrying this T cell receptor beta chain came up a few times. Its antigen remains unknown. This CDR3 region has 15 residues. The germline gives CDR1 MNHEY, CDR2 SVGAGI. The V segment lost 6 bases and the J segment 5 bases; nucleotides outside the gene matches: 12. This specimen belongs to a study of cytomegalovirus exposure and HLA in healthy donors. Study-level background: One earlier analysis, a look at roughly 180 million T cells, found almost 120 million unique TCR beta sequences. General study points: DRB1 showed the most TCR associations and HLA-C the fewest in a later analysis, as rates varied by HLA locus.

PCR involved 60 Vbeta and 13 Jbeta primers. The data were produced by immunoSEQ multiplex PCR, yet TCRdb's version contains in-frame clones alone and is incomplete. Counted here are some 150,000 clones, more than 70% occurring once; the ten biggest clones make up 2% to 2.5%. This receptor was obtained from a man aged 45-65 years in good health and CMV-seronegative. The chain uses TRBV6-5 and TRBJ2-5, with 7 positions matching TRBD1. The sample taken for sequencing was PBMCs. The CDR3 DNA reads as TGTGCCAGCAGCCAGGGACAGATAGTTGCGGAGACCCAGTACTTC. Residues: CASSQGQIVAETQYF.